Each of the 30 T cell receptor beta chains below was sequenced from the same sample in a study of T cell responses to AZD1222 COVID-19 vaccine. TCRdb's copy holds only in-frame clones and misses some; the assay was immunoSEQ multiplex PCR. Here the sample spans about 90,000 clones, around 90% being singletons. The sample consisted of peripheral blood, taken on day 0 of AZD1222 vaccination. The receptors originated from an adult in good health.

V and J are TRBV5-1 and TRBJ2-7; 15 bases align to TRBD2. Trimming at V came to 4 bases and at J to 7 bases, leaving 9 bases not matched to a gene. CDR1 is SGHRS, CDR2 YFSETQ, per germline. The CDR3 has 16 residues. In DNA form, the CDR3 reads TGCGCCAGCAGCCCCGGACTAGCGGGAGGGCCGAGGGAGCAGTACTTC. Translated: CASSPGLAGGPREQYF.

This clone appeared a few times. The chain carries TRBV2 and TRBJ1-1; D is unresolved. Germline V lookup: CDR1 SNHLY, CDR2 FYNNEI. The CDR3 totals 14 residues. The V and J ends lost 6 bases and 1 base respectively, with 12 bases between them. The CDR3 loop is CASSAMYKNTEAFF. The CDR3, as DNA: TGTGCCAGCAGCGCCATGTACAAGAACACTGAAGCTTTCTTT.

V and J are TRBV30 and TRBJ2-7; 7 nucleotides match TRBD1. Germline values: CDR1 GTSNPN, CDR2 SVGIG (reference sequence). This CDR3 is 14 amino acids long. The trim removed 6 bases at V and 2 bases at J, leaving 10 bases unmatched. The CDR3 DNA is TGTGCCTGCCTGAAGACAGGGAGACCCTACGAGCAGTACTTC. Protein: CACLKTGRPYEQYF. The whole variable domain, remainder taken from reference TRBV30 and TRBJ2-7, is SQTIHQWPATLVQPVGSPLSLECTVEGTSNPNLYWYRQAAGRGLQLLFYSVGIGQISSEVPQNLSASRPQDRQFILSSKKLLLSDSGFYLCACLKTGRPYEQYFGPGTRLTVT.

In this sample, this clone turned up a few times. V is TRBV5-1 and J is TRBJ2-1; no clear D. Germline assignment: CDR1 SGHRS and CDR2 YFSETQ. This CDR3 region has 17 residues. Trimming pared 0 bases from V and 1 base from J, leaving 14 bases between. CDR3 nucleotides: TGCGCCAGCAGCTTGGCCGCGCAGGCCCCATCCTACAATGAGCAGTTCTTC. Protein: CASSLAAQAPSYNEQFF.

This sequence joins TRBV10-3 and TRBJ2-2, with 10 bases matching TRBD2. The CDR3 covers 16 residues. The germline V gene encodes CDR1 ENHRY and CDR2 SYGVKD. Trimming took 10 bases from V and 3 from J; bases not matched to a gene: 11. The chain's CDR3 is CATTLAGGLDTGELFF. As DNA, the CDR3 is TGTGCCACTACCTTAGCGGGAGGTTTGGACACCGGGGAGCTGTTTTTT.

This clone was counted a few times. V gene TRBV10-1 combines with J gene TRBJ2-1, with 7 bases matching TRBD2. The CDR3 sequence is 14 residues long. The germline CDR1 and CDR2 sequences are WNHNN and SYGVQD (reference sequence). V was pared by 6 bases and J by 7 bases, with 9 bases of the junction left unmatched. DNA of the CDR3: TGCGCCAGCAGGAGCGGGGTCAGGGTAAATGAGCAGTTCTTC. Protein sequence: CASRSGVRVNEQFF.

This clone was recorded only once. V gene TRBV4-1 combines with J gene TRBJ2-7, with 14 bases fitting TRBD2. Germline V gene sequence: CDR1 MGHRA, CDR2 YSYEKL. After removal of 3 bases from V and 6 bases from J, the junction contained 16 bases not matched to a gene. The CDR3 runs to 19 residues. CDR3 coding DNA: TGCGCCAGCAGCCATCAACCGGGACTAGCGGGAGCACAGGAGGGCGAGCAGTACTTC. This translates into CASSHQPGLAGAQEGEQYF.

This sequence joins TRBV3-1 (or the pseudogene TRBV3-2) and TRBJ1-1; 9 positions agree with TRBD1. The CDR3 length is 12 residues. Trimming cost V 8 bases and J 10 bases; bases outside gene matches: 8. The germline V gene encodes CDR1 LGHDT and CDR2 YNNKEL (reference sequence). CDR3 protein: CASQGTGIGAFF. The CDR3 region has the DNA TGTGCCAGCCAAGGGACAGGGATCGGAGCTTTCTTT.

This chain joins TRBV29-1 and TRBJ2-7; no definite D call. Per germline, CDR1 SQVTM and CDR2 ANQGSEA. The CDR3 runs 13 residues. Deletions cut 5 bases from V and 3 bases from J, with 14 bases between. Written as DNA, the CDR3 is TGCAGCGTTCAGCGTGAATCCCACTACGAGCAGTACTTC. It encodes CSVQRESHYEQYF.

This sequence joins TRBV2 and TRBJ2-1; 8 nucleotides match TRBD2. There are 13 residues in the CDR3. Trimming removed 7 bases from V and 10 bases from J; junction bases left unmatched: 9. CDR1 is SNHLY, CDR2 FYNNEI, per germline. CDR3: CASKPTSVEEQFF. CDR3 nucleotides: TGTGCCAGCAAGCCGACTAGCGTTGAGGAGCAGTTCTTC.

The V gene is TRBV10-3, the J gene TRBJ1-1; D remains ambiguous. The CDR3 is made up of 12 amino acids. V was shortened by 4 bases and J by 11 bases, with 14 bases between the two germline ends. The V gene's germline CDR1 is ENHRY and CDR2 SYGVKD. CDR3 region: CAISGSESFAFF. In DNA, the CDR3 is TGTGCCATCAGTGGAAGCGAGAGCTTCGCTTTCTTT.

The chain links TRBV20-1 to TRBJ2-5, with D tentatively TRBD2 (5 bases). V was cut by 3 bases and J by 1 base, with 9 bases left in between. The CDR3 has 13 residues. CDR1 is DFQATT, CDR2 SNEGSKA, per germline (reference sequence). The CDR3 bases are TGCAGTGCTAGTCGAGGGATCCAAGAGACCCAGTACTTC. Translated: CSASRGIQETQYF.

This rearrangement joins TRBV2 to TRBJ1-5, with 7 bases that match TRBD1. The CDR3 is 14 residues long. In germline, CDR1 is SNHLY, CDR2 FYNNEI. V was pared by 5 bases and J by 7 bases, with 8 bases of the junction left unmatched. As DNA, the CDR3 is TGTGCCAGCAGTCAGGACAGGTTTTGGCAGCCCCAGCATTTT. Translating it yields CASSQDRFWQPQHF.

The rearrangement uses TRBV28 and TRBJ1-1, with D unclear. Germline CDR1 and CDR2: MDHEN and SYDVKM. The CDR3 extends over 13 amino acids. Deletions cut 11 bases from V and 9 bases from J, with 22 bases between. CDR3: CASSFTREGQAFF. The DNA of the CDR3 is TGTGCCTCCTCCTTTACCCGTGAAGGGCAAGCTTTCTTT.

The chain uses TRBV19 and TRBJ2-1; D is unresolved. Per the germline V gene, CDR1 is LNHDA and CDR2 is SQIVND (reference sequence). With 7 bases removed from V and 9 bases from J, the gap between germline ends came to 16 bases. The CDR3 has 13 amino acids. The CDR3 bases are TGTGCCAGTACCCTCCGGGCGCAGGCTGAGCAGTTCTTC. This sequence encodes CASTLRAQAEQFF.

In this sample, this clone turned up a few times. This chain uses TRBV27 with TRBJ2-1; no clear D. This CDR3 has 12 residues. CDR1 is MNHEY and CDR2 is SMNVEV in the germline V gene (reference sequence). V lost 5 bases, J lost 10 bases, and 12 bases lay in between. The CDR3 sequence is CASSGYSTEQFF. The DNA of the CDR3 is TGTGCCAGCAGTGGGTACTCCACGGAGCAGTTCTTC.

This chain joins TRBV29-1 and TRBJ2-1; 9 positions agree with TRBD2. This CDR3 is 15 amino acids long. Germline-derived CDR1 and CDR2 are SQVTM and ANQGSEA. V shed 6 bases and J 2 bases; nucleotides not matched to a gene: 8. CDR3 residues: CSVREAGGAYNEQFF. The CDR3 nucleotides read TGCAGCGTACGGGAGGCGGGAGGGGCCTACAATGAGCAGTTCTTC.

This clone was detected once. The chain recombines TRBV28 with TRBJ2-5; possible D gene TRBD2, 6 bases. V lost 6 bases and J 1 base, leaving 9 bases between the germline ends. CDR3 size: 13 residues. Germline loops: CDR1 MDHEN, CDR2 SYDVKM. Here the CDR3 reads CASSYGGQETQYF. CDR3 nucleotide sequence: TGTGCCAGCAGCTACGGGGGCCAAGAGACCCAGTACTTC.

The chain employs TRBV30 and TRBJ2-7; 11 nucleotides align to TRBD1. The CDR3 runs to 14 residues. Germline-derived CDR1 and CDR2 are GTSNPN and SVGIG (reference sequence). J gave up 7 bases and V 0 bases, and 5 bases lay outside the gene matches. CDR3 DNA sequence: TGTGCCTGGAGTGTTTGGACAGGGGGCAGGGAGCAGTACTTC. Protein: CAWSVWTGGREQYF.

In DNA form, the CDR3 reads TGCGCCAGCAGCTTGGGCCACAGGGGTGGCTACGAGCAGTACTTC. The encoded protein is CASSLGHRGGYEQYF. The chain joins TRBV5-1 to TRBJ2-7; 7 bases line up with TRBD1. CDR1 SGHRS and CDR2 YFSETQ come from the germline V gene. Trimming removed 0 bases from V and 3 bases from J; junction bases left unmatched: 6. The CDR3 covers 15 residues.

This chain joins TRBV9 and TRBJ1-2, with D perhaps matching TRBD1 (5 bases). The CDR3 totals 16 residues. The ends were cut back, 4 bases at V and 1 base at J, with 17 bases in the middle. CDR1 is SGDLS and CDR2 is YYNGEE in the germline V gene. As DNA, the CDR3 is TGTGCCAGCAGCCCAGGTTTGGGGCGAGGTAACTATGGCTACACCTTC. Translated, it gives CASSPGLGRGNYGYTF.

The table lists this clone with a few counts. V gene TRBV24-1 combines with J gene TRBJ1-6, with D perhaps matching TRBD1 (5 bases). The CDR3 extends over 14 amino acids. V gave up 4 bases and J gave up 7 bases, with 10 bases separating them. CDR1 and CDR2 from the germline V gene are KGHDR and SFDVKD. CDR3 nucleotide sequence: TGTGCCACCAGTGAAAGGGGCACAAATTCACCCCTCCACTTT. Translating it yields CATSERGTNSPLHF.

CDR3 sequence: CAWSRQANTEAFF. CDR3 sequence (DNA): TGTGCCTGGAGTAGACAGGCCAACACTGAAGCTTTCTTT. V usage is TRBV30 and J usage is TRBJ1-1, with D perhaps matching TRBD1 (6 bases). The CDR3 has 13 residues. Trimming took 2 bases from V and 2 from J, leaving 9 bases between them. Per germline, CDR1 GTSNPN and CDR2 SVGIG (reference sequence).

The V gene is TRBV6-6, the J gene TRBJ1-2, with D unresolved. Germline V lookup: CDR1 MNHNY, CDR2 SVGAGI (reference sequence). This CDR3 region has 13 residues. V shed 5 bases and J shed 6 bases, with 13 bases lying between them. The CDR3 coding sequence is TGTGCCAGCAGTCCTAGCTCGGGTGATGGCTACACCTTC. Its protein product is CASSPSSGDGYTF.

This chain connects TRBV12-3 or TRBV12-4 to TRBJ2-1, with D maybe TRBD1 (6 bases). The germline V and J ends were trimmed by 5 bases and 8 bases, with 13 bases remaining between them. This CDR3 has 13 amino acids. This CDR3 reads CASSRTGGHEQFF. CDR3 sequence (DNA): TGTGCCAGCAGTCGTACTGGGGGCCATGAGCAGTTCTTC.

This chain connects TRBV20-1 to TRBJ2-7; 7 nucleotides match TRBD1. V lost 1 base, J lost 6 bases, and 0 bases stayed unmatched. This CDR3 is built from 11 residues. Per germline, CDR1 DFQATT and CDR2 SNEGSKA (reference sequence). CDR3 loop: CSARGTGEQYF. Written as DNA, the CDR3 is TGCAGTGCTAGAGGGACAGGCGAGCAGTACTTC.

Concerning this clone: Relative to the germline gene, one junction end is altered; a read error may explain this. This chain connects TRBV2 to TRBJ1-2, with 8 bases matching TRBD1. CDR3 size: 15 residues. CDR1 is SNHLY and CDR2 is FYNNEI in the germline V gene. CDR3 sequence (DNA): TGTGCCAGCAGGGAAGGACAGGGCCCTAACTATGGCTACACCTTC. Translating gives CASREGQGPNYGYTF.

The chain carries TRBV10-3 and TRBJ1-1; D unresolved. The CDR3 sequence is 12 residues long. Germline CDR1 and CDR2: ENHRY and SYGVKD. The germline V and J ends were trimmed by 6 bases and 1 base, with 6 bases remaining between them. This chain's CDR3 is CAISTGNTEAFF. DNA of the CDR3: TGTGCCATCAGCACGGGGAACACTGAAGCTTTCTTT.

The chain joins TRBV6-6 to TRBJ1-4, with 7 bases matching TRBD1. The CDR3 length is 16 residues. The germline V gene has CDR1 MNHNY and CDR2 SVGAGI (reference sequence). V lost 5 bases, J lost 0 bases, and 6 bases stayed unmatched. The CDR3 nucleotides are TGTGCCAGCAGTCGACCGCAGGGGGCAACTAATGAAAAACTGTTTTTT. Translating it yields CASSRPQGATNEKLFF.

On this clone: This sample includes further DNA sequences coding for the same CDR3. The chain carries TRBV30 and TRBJ1-5, with 9 bases lining up with TRBD1. This CDR3 contains 14 residues. Germline values: CDR1 GTSNPN, CDR2 SVGIG (reference sequence). Unmatched junction bases numbered 2, after V lost 0 bases and J lost 5 bases. The CDR3 nucleotides read TGTGCCTGGAGTGTAGGGACAGGGTATCAGCCCCAGCATTTT. It is translated as CAWSVGTGYQPQHF.